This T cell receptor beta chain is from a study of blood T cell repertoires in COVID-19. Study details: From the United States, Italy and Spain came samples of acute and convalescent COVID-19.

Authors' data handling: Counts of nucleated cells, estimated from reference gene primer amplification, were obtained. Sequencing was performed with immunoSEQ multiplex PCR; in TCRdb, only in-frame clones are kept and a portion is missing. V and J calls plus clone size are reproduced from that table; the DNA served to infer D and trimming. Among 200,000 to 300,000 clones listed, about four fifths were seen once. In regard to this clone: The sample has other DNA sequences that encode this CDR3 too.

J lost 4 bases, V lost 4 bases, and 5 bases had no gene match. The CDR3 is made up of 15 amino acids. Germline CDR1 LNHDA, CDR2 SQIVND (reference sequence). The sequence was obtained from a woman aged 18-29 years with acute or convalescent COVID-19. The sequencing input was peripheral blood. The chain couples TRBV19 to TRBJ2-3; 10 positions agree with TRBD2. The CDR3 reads CASSTSGSGPDTQYF. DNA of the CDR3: TGTGCCAGTAGTACTAGCGGGAGTGGCCCAGATACGCAGTATTTT. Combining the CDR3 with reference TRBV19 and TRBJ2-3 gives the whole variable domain DGGITQSPKYLFRKEGQNVTLSCEQNLNHDAMYWYRQDPGQGLRLIYYSQIVNDFQKGDIAEGYSVSREKKESFPLTVTSAQKNPTAFYLCASSTSGSGPDTQYFGPGTRLTVL.